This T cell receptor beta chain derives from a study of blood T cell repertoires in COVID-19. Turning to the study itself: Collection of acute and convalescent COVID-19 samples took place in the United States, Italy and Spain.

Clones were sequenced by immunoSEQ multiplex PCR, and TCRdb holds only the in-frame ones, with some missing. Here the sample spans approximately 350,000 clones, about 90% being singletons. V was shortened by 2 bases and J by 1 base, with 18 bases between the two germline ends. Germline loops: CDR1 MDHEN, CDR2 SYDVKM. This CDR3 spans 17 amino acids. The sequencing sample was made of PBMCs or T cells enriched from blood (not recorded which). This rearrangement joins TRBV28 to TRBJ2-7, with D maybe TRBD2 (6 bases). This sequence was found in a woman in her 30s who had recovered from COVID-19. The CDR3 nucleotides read TGTGCCAGCAGTTTAAATCATGGAGGGATCTCGTCCTACGAGCAGTACTTC. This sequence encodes CASSLNHGGISSYEQYF.